The present entry profiles one T cell receptor beta chain with its context. CDR1 and CDR2 (germline): SGHAT, FQDESV (reference sequence). J lost 10 bases, V lost 2 bases, and 7 bases had no gene match. The CDR3 spans 13 residues. These data come from a study of blood T cell repertoires in COVID-19. Study overall: The United States, Italy and Spain supplied acute and convalescent COVID-19 samples. Sources were T cells, B-cell-depleted T cells, or PBMCs; the material itself was cDNA or gDNA.

Under the authors' procedure: The assay estimated nucleated cells by amplifying reference gene primers. The assay was immunoSEQ multiplex PCR, and TCRdb's table has in-frame clones only and misses some. The D gene and trimming were derived from the DNA, and the V and J assignments and clone size from that table. The table has some 250,000 clones, roughly nine tenths seen once. This sequence originates from a man aged 55 to 70 with acute or convalescent COVID-19. This rearrangement joins TRBV11-1 to TRBJ1-2, with 7 bases that match TRBD1. Sequencing was carried out using peripheral blood. CDR3 DNA sequence: TGTGCCAGCAGCTTATTGACAGGGACGAACTACACCTTC. Protein sequence: CASSLLTGTNYTF.